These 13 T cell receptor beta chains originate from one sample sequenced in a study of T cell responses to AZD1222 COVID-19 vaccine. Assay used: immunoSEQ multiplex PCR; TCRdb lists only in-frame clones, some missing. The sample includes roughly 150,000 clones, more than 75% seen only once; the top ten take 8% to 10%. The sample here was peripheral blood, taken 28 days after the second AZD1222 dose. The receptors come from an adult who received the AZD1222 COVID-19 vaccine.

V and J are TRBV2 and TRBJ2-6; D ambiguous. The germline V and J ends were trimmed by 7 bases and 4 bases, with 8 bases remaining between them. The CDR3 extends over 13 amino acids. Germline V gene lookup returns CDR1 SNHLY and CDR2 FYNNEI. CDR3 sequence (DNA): TGTGCCAGCACCGACGCGGGGGCCAACGTCCTGACTTTC. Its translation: CASTDAGANVLTF.

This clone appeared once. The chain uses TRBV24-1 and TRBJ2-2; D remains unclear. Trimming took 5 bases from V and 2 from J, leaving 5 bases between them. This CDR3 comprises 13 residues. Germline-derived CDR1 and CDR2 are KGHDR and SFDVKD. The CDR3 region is CATSGYNTGELFF. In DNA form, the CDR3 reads TGTGCCACCAGTGGCTACAACACCGGGGAGCTGTTTTTT.

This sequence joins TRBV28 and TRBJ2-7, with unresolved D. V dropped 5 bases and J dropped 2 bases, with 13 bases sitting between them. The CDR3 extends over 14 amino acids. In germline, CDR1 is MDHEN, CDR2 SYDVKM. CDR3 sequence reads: CASSRTDPAYEQYF. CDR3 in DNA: TGTGCCAGCAGTCGGACGGACCCCGCCTACGAGCAGTACTTC.

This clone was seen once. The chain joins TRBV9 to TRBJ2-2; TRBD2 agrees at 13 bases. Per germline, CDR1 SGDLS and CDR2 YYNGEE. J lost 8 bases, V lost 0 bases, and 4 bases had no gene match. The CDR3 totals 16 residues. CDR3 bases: TGTGCCAGCAGCGTAGGGACTAGCGGGAGCCCTGGGGAGCTGTTTTTT. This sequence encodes CASSVGTSGSPGELFF.

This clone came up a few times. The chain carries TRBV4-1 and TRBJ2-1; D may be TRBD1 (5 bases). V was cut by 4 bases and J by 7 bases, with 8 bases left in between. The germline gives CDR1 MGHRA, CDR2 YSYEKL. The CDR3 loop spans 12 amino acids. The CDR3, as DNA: TGCGCCAGCAGCCCTCAGGGAAATGAGCAGTTCTTC. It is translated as CASSPQGNEQFF.

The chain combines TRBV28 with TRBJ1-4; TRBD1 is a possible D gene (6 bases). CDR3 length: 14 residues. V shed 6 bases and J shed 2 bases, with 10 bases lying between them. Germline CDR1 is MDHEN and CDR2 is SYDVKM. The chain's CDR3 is CASSRTGTNEKLFF. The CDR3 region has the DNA TGTGCCAGCAGCCGAACAGGGACTAATGAAAAACTGTTTTTT.

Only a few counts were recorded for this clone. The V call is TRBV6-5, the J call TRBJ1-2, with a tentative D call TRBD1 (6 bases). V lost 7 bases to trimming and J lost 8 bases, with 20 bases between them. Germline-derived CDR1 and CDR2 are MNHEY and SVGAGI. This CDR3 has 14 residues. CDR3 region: CASNPRGRGIGYTF. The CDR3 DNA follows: TGTGCCAGCAACCCCAGGGGCAGGGGAATCGGCTACACCTTC.

The CDR3 region is CASSRKGQQETQYF. The DNA of the CDR3 is TGTGCCAGCAGCCGAAAGGGACAGCAAGAGACCCAGTACTTC. J is TRBJ2-5 and V is TRBV7-3; 7 bases map to TRBD1. V shed 5 bases and J 2 bases; nucleotides not matched to a gene: 5. The CDR3 loop spans 14 amino acids. Germline lookup yields CDR1 SGHTA and CDR2 FQGTGA.

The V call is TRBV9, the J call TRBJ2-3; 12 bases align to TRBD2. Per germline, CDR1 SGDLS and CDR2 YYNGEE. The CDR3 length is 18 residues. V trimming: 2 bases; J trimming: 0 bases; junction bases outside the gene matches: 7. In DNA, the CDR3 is TGTGCCAGCAGCGTTCTAGCGGGAGGGCCGAGTAGCACAGATACGCAGTATTTT. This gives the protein CASSVLAGGPSSTDTQYF.

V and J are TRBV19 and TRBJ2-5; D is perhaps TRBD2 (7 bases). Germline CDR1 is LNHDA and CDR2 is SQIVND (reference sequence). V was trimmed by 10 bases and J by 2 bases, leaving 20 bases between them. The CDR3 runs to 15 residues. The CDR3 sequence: CATSEQGRGQETQYF. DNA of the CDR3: TGTGCCACTTCTGAGCAGGGGAGGGGACAAGAGACCCAGTACTTC.

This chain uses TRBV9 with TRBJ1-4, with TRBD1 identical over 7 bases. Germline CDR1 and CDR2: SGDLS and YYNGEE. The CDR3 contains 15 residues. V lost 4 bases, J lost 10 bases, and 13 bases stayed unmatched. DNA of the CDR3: TGTGCCAGCAGCCGCGGGACAGAAGTCGAAGGAAAACTGTTTTTT. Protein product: CASSRGTEVEGKLFF.

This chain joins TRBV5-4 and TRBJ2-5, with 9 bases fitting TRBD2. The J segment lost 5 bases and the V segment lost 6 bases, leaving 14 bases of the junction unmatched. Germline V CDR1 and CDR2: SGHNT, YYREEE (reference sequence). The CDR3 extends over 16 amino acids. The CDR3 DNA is TGTGCCAGCACCGCTTGGGTCTCTAGCGGGAAGGAGACCCAGTACTTC. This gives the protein CASTAWVSSGKETQYF.

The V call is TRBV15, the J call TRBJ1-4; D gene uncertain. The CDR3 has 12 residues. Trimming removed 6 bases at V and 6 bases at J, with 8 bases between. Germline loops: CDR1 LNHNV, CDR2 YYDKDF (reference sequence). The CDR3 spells CATRTLDEKLFF. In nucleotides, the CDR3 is TGTGCCACCAGGACTCTTGATGAAAAACTGTTTTTT.